Below, one T cell receptor (beta chain) is given with its context. V lost 4 bases to trimming and J lost 4 bases, with 12 bases between them. This CDR3 has 14 residues. Germline lookup yields CDR1 SGHRS and CDR2 YFSETQ. Libraries were prepared by immunoSEQ multiplex PCR; TCRdb keeps only in-frame clonotypes and omits some of them. The table includes more than 150,000 clones, 85% to 95% detected once. The data belong to a study of T cell responses to AZD1222 COVID-19 vaccine. Here the sequenced sample was peripheral blood, taken 28 days after the second AZD1222 dose. The V gene is TRBV5-1, the J gene TRBJ2-1, with a weak D call TRBD2 (5 bases). The sequence came from an adult who received the AZD1222 COVID-19 vaccine. The CDR3 loop reads CASSHGLDYNEQFF. The DNA of the CDR3 is TGCGCCAGCAGCCACGGACTGGATTACAATGAGCAGTTCTTC. Full variable domain (rest looked up from reference TRBV5-1 and TRBJ2-1): KAGVTQTPRYLIKTRGQQVTLSCSPISGHRSVSWYQQTPGQGLQFLFEYFSETQRNKGNFPGRFSGRQFSNSRSEMNVSTLELGDSALYLCASSHGLDYNEQFFGPGTRLTVL.